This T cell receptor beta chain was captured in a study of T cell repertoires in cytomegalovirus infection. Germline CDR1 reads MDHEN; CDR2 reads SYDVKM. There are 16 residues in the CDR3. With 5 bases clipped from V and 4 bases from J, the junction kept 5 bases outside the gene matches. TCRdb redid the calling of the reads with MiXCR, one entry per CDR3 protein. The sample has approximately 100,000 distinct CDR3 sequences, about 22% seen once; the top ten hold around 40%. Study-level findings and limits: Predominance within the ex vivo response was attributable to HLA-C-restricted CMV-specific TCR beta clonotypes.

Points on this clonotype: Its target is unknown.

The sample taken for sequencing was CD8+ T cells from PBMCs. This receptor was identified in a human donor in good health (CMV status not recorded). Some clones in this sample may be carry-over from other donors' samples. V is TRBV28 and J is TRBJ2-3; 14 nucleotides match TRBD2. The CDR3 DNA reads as TGTGCCAGCAGTCTGACTAGCGGGGGGGCCGCAGATACGCAGTATTTT. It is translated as CASSLTSGGAADTQYF.